The 25 T cell receptor beta chains below all came from one sample that was sequenced in a study of blood T cells in healthy people across ages. PCR was performed a second time for roughly 7 to 12 cycles using a sample-barcoded 5' primer and a J-beta primer mix. Each CDR3 protein is one row after TCRdb ran MiXCR on the 5' RACE reads. The data hold 630,000 or so distinct CDR3 sequences, with approximately 30% observed a single time. What was sequenced was blood. The receptors were gathered from an elderly woman in good health.

This clonotype was counted between two and nine times. This could be a read error, since a much larger clone is one nucleotide away. For the CDR3, the DNA is TGTGCCATCAGTGCGTTCGGGACTAGCGGCAGCGAGCAGTACTTC. It specifies CAISAFGTSGSEQYF. The V and J genes are TRBV10-3 and TRBJ2-5; 11 bases map to TRBD2. The J call may be wrong; the DNA end is better matched by TRBJ2-7. The CDR3 covers 15 residues. The V gene's germline CDR1 is ENHRY and CDR2 SYGVKD.

With regard to this clonotype: It may be a read error: a sequence one base away is much more abundant. This chain uses TRBV20-1 with TRBJ2-1; D is possibly TRBD2 (6 bases). Germline V gene data show CDR1 as DFQATT and CDR2 as SNEGSKA (reference sequence). Trimming stripped 4 bases from V and 8 bases from J, with 15 bases between. The CDR3 consists of 13 residues. This chain's CDR3 is CSAIWEAGDEQFF. CDR3 coding DNA: TGCAGTGCTATCTGGGAGGCAGGCGATGAGCAGTTCTTC.

This clonotype was counted many times. V usage is TRBV7-2 and J usage is TRBJ2-5, with D perhaps matching TRBD1 or TRBD2 (5 bases each). Trimming removed 1 base from V and 0 bases from J, with 9 bases in between. CDR1 SGHTA and CDR2 FQGNSA come from the germline V gene. The CDR3 sequence is 15 residues long. The CDR3 protein is CASSLGGGYQETQYF. The CDR3 coding sequence is TGTGCCAGCAGCTTAGGGGGCGGGTACCAAGAGACCCAGTACTTC. The full variable domain, its missing parts supplied by reference TRBV7-2 and TRBJ2-5, is GAGVSQSPSNKVTEKGKDVELRCDPISGHTALYWYRQSLGQGLEFLIYFQGNSAPDKSGLPSDRFSAERTGGSVSTLTIQRTQQEDSAVYLCASSLGGGYQETQYFGPGTRLLVL.

On this clonotype: Possible read error: a much larger clone is one base away. V usage is TRBV7-3 and J usage is TRBJ2-5; no definite D call. The germline V and J ends were trimmed by 3 bases and 4 bases, with 9 bases remaining between them. CDR3 length: 13 residues. Looked up from germline, CDR1 is SGHTA and CDR2 is FQGTGA. The chain's CDR3 is CASSFGRTETQYF. Written as DNA, the CDR3 is TGTGCCAGCAGCTTTGGCCGCACAGAGACCCAGTACTTC.

This clonotype was counted ten times or more. The V call is TRBV20-1, the J call TRBJ1-2; a possible D gene is TRBD1 (5 bases). CDR3 length equals 15 residues. Trimming pared 0 bases from V and 2 bases from J, leaving 13 bases between. Germline V gives CDR1 DFQATT, CDR2 SNEGSKA (reference sequence). The CDR3, as DNA: TGCAGTGCTAGAGATGATACAGGCCCCAACTATGGCTACACCTTC. Translating gives CSARDDTGPNYGYTF.

As DNA, the CDR3 is TGTGCCAGCAGCTCTGGGAACGAAAAACTGTTTTTT. It is translated as CASSSGNEKLFF. V usage is TRBV7-9 and J usage is TRBJ1-4; D remains ambiguous. From germline, CDR1 is SEHNR and CDR2 FQNEAQ (reference sequence). Trimming pared 4 bases from V and 8 bases from J, leaving 8 bases between. The CDR3 is 12 amino acids.

In this sample, this clonotype turned up many times. The CDR3 coding sequence is TGTGCCAGCAGCGTCACGGGAGGGGAGCAGTACTTC. Translation gives CASSVTGGEQYF. This chain links TRBV9 with TRBJ2-7, with 8 positions matching TRBD2. CDR3 length: 12 amino acids. After removal of 2 bases from V and 7 bases from J, the junction contained 2 bases not matched to a gene. Germline V gene data show CDR1 as SGDLS and CDR2 as YYNGEE.

Many counts were recorded for this clonotype. V is TRBV7-2 and J is TRBJ2-6; D is unclear. Deletions cut 2 bases from V and 0 bases from J, with 8 bases between. The CDR3 loop spans 16 amino acids. Germline values: CDR1 SGHTA, CDR2 FQGNSA. The DNA of the CDR3 is TGTGCCAGCAGCTTAACTCTGGACTCTGGGGCCAACGTCCTGACTTTC. This encodes CASSLTLDSGANVLTF.

This clonotype was seen repeatedly, ten times or more. V usage is TRBV6-1 and J usage is TRBJ2-7; tentative D call: TRBD2 (5 bases). The V end was cut by 0 bases, the J end by 4 bases, with 10 bases between. CDR3 length: 14 residues. Germline values: CDR1 MNHNS, CDR2 SASEGT. The CDR3 DNA follows: TGTGCCAGCAGTGAAGCGCACGGGGATTACGAGCAGTACTTC. The encoded protein is CASSEAHGDYEQYF.

This clonotype has only one observation. The rearrangement links TRBV4-1 to TRBJ2-7; TRBD2 matches 10 bases. J gave up 2 bases and V 1 base, and 11 bases lay outside the gene matches. CDR1 is MGHRA and CDR2 is YSYEKL in the germline V gene. The CDR3 spans 18 residues. The CDR3 protein is CASSQVYGSGRRPYEQYF. CDR3 nucleotides: TGCGCCAGCAGCCAAGTCTATGGTAGCGGGAGGCGCCCCTACGAGCAGTACTTC.

As for this clonotype: A much larger clone is a single base away; this may be a read error. The V gene is TRBV2, the J gene TRBJ2-1; possible D gene TRBD1, 5 bases. Germline loops: CDR1 SNHLY, CDR2 FYNNEI. There are 15 residues in the CDR3. This CDR3 reads CASSERQDIYNELFF. CDR3 nucleotide sequence: TGTGCCAGCAGTGAGAGGCAGGACATCTACAATGAGCTGTTCTTC.

The V gene is TRBV11-2, the J gene TRBJ1-6; no reliable D call. Germline CDR1 SGHAT, CDR2 FQNNGV. V lost 6 bases to trimming and J lost 3 bases, with 12 bases between them. The CDR3 is made up of 15 amino acids. The CDR3 spells CASRLTANYNSPLHF. CDR3 sequence (DNA): TGTGCCAGCAGGCTAACAGCGAACTATAATTCACCCCTCCACTTT.

The rearrangement uses TRBV20-1 and TRBJ2-4; 11 bases are a match to TRBD2. The CDR3 consists of 17 residues. With V trimmed by 2 bases and J by 8 bases, 14 bases remained unmatched. Germline V gives CDR1 DFQATT, CDR2 SNEGSKA (reference sequence). The CDR3 DNA reads as TGCAGTGCTAGATCCGAGACTAGCGGGAAGATTAAGGACATTCAGTACTTC. This sequence encodes CSARSETSGKIKDIQYF.

The rearrangement links TRBV6-1 to TRBJ2-3; a weak D match, TRBD2 (5 bases). V lost 0 bases and J lost 2, with 12 bases in between. This CDR3 comprises 16 residues. Germline loops: CDR1 MNHNS, CDR2 SASEGT. This CDR3 reads CASSEALASPTDTQYF. The CDR3 DNA reads as TGTGCCAGCAGTGAAGCCTTAGCGTCGCCCACAGATACGCAGTATTTT.

This clonotype was seen many times. The gene calls are TRBV20-1 and TRBJ1-2, with D possibly being TRBD1 (6 bases). This CDR3 has 15 residues. The V gene's germline CDR1 is DFQATT and CDR2 SNEGSKA (reference sequence). Trimming took 0 bases from V and 4 from J, leaving 15 bases between them. CDR3 sequence: CSARDFRGSTYGYTF. In nucleotides, the CDR3 is TGCAGTGCTAGAGATTTCAGGGGCTCAACCTATGGCTACACCTTC.

J is TRBJ2-3 and V is TRBV7-7; D remains unclear. CDR1 is SSHAT and CDR2 is FNYEAQ in the germline V gene (reference sequence). The CDR3 is 14 amino acids. The CDR3 region has the DNA TGTGCTGGCAGCTTAGACCCGCACACGGATACGCAGTATTTT. This translates into CAGSLDPHTDTQYF.

Comments on this clonotype: Since a much larger clone is just one base distant, this may be a read error. The rearrangement uses TRBV29-1 and TRBJ1-2, with a tentative D call TRBD1 (5 bases). The V and J ends lost 6 bases and 11 bases respectively, with 19 bases between them. The germline CDR1 and CDR2 sequences are SQVTM and ANQGSEA. The CDR3 extends over 12 amino acids. The CDR3 spells CSVAGERRWYTF. DNA of the CDR3: TGCAGCGTAGCGGGGGAACGCCGATGGTACACCTTC.

The genes are TRBV5-5 and TRBJ2-1; the D is unclear. The V gene lost 4 bases and the J gene lost 0 bases, with 11 bases spanning the gap. Germline loops: CDR1 SGHKS, CDR2 YYEKEE (reference sequence). The CDR3 contains 15 residues. As DNA, the CDR3 is TGTGCCAGCAGCGGGCTCTCGGGCTCCTACAATGAGCAGTTCTTC. Residues: CASSGLSGSYNEQFF.

Concerning this clonotype: Relative to the germline gene, one junction end is altered; a read error may explain this. V usage is TRBV20-1 and J usage is TRBJ1-5; D is possibly TRBD1 (5 bases). CDR1 is DFQATT and CDR2 is SNEGSKA in the germline V gene (reference sequence). This CDR3 is built from 17 residues. The CDR3 DNA sequence: TGCAGTGCTAGAGCGGGGGGGGGAGCGAGGGGCAATCAACCCCAGCATTTT. This encodes CSARAGGGARGNQPQHF.

This clonotype was recorded at least ten times. The chain employs TRBV4-3 and TRBJ2-4; perhaps TRBD1 as D (6 bases). Trimming took off 0 bases at V and 1 base at J, with 16 bases between the two ends. The CDR3 runs 18 residues. The germline V gene has CDR1 LGHNA and CDR2 YSLEER. In DNA form, the CDR3 reads TGCGCCAGCAGCCAAGATCTGGGGGCAGGGGCGGCCAAAAACATTCAGTACTTC. Translated, it gives CASSQDLGAGAAKNIQYF.

About this clonotype: An end of the junction differs from the germline gene, which may be a read error. This rearrangement joins TRBV11-3 to TRBJ2-1; a possible D gene is TRBD2 (6 bases). CDR3 length equals 16 residues. Germline loops: CDR1 SGHNT, CDR2 YENEEA. CDR3 residues: CAGSLNAAGTYNEQFF. CDR3 in DNA: TGTGCCGGCAGCTTAAATGCTGCGGGGACCTACAATGAGCAGTTCTTC.

The CDR3 sequence is CASSLASGRIVNEQFF. The CDR3 DNA follows: TGTGCCAGCAGCTTAGCTAGCGGGAGGATAGTCAATGAGCAGTTCTTC. The chain couples TRBV7-9 to TRBJ2-1, with 10 bases matching TRBD2. From germline, CDR1 is SEHNR and CDR2 FQNEAQ (reference sequence). V lost 0 bases to trimming and J lost 6 bases; unmatched junction nucleotides: 5. CDR3 length: 16 residues.

As for this clonotype: This may come from a read error, since a much larger clone is one base off. The chain combines TRBV29-1 with TRBJ2-6; 10 positions match TRBD1. The CDR3 runs to 15 residues. Trimming removed 6 bases from V and 4 bases from J; junction bases left unmatched: 6. CDR1 is SQVTM and CDR2 is ANQGSEA in the germline V gene. In DNA form, the CDR3 reads TGCAGCGTGGGACAGGGGAGAGTCGGGGCCAACGTCCTGACTTTC. As protein: CSVGQGRVGANVLTF.

The table lists this clonotype with many counts. The V and J genes are TRBV6-2 or TRBV6-3 and TRBJ2-7; D gene unclear. CDR3 length equals 13 residues. Germline CDR1 is MNHEY and CDR2 is SVGEGT. Trimming shortened V by 7 bases and J by 2 bases, and 12 bases separated the two germline ends. The CDR3 sequence: CASNGPTTYEQYF. The CDR3, as DNA: TGTGCCAGCAACGGGCCCACCACCTACGAGCAGTACTTC.

This clonotype has a count of ten or more. This chain links TRBV7-2 with TRBJ2-1, with 11 bases matching TRBD2. Germline V CDR1 and CDR2: SGHTA, FQGNSA. CDR3 length: 16 residues. Trimming at V came to 8 bases and at J to 0 bases, leaving 6 bases not matched to a gene. This CDR3 reads CASERLAGSSYNEQFF. The DNA for the CDR3 is TGTGCCAGCGAGAGACTAGCGGGGAGCTCCTACAATGAGCAGTTCTTC.